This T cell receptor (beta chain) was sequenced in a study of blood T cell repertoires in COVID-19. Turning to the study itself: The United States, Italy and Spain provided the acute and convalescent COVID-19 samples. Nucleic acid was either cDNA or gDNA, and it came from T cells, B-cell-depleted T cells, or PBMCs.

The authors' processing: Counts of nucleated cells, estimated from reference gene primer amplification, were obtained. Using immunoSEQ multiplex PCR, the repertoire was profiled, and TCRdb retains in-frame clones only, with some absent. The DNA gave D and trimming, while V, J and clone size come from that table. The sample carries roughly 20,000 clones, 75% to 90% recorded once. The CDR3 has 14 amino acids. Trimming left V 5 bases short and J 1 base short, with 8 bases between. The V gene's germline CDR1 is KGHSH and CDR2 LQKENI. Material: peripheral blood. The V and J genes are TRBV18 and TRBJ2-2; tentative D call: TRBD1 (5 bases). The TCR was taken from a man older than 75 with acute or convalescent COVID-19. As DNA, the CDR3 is TGTGCCAGCTCAGATGGACAGAACACCGGGGAGCTGTTTTTT. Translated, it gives CASSDGQNTGELFF.